These 4 T cell receptor beta chains were all obtained from the same sample, sequenced in a study of T cells in Graves' hyperthyroidism and ophthalmopathy. Amplified TCR beta CDR3 regions came from RNA transcripts. The TCR CDR3 first-round RT-PCR relied on the HTBI primer set. A single record per CDR3 protein comes from TCRdb applying MiXCR to the multiplex PCR reads. The table lists about 600,000 distinct CDR3 sequences, 14% of them singletons. The sequenced sample consisted of blood. All receptors come from a woman under 30 with Graves' ophthalmopathy.

This rearrangement joins TRBV9 to TRBJ2-1, with TRBD2 matching 12 bases. This CDR3 is 15 amino acids long. V shed 1 base, J shed 10 bases, and the junction held 6 bases outside the gene matches. Per germline, CDR1 SGDLS and CDR2 YYNGEE. CDR3 in amino acids: CASSVRLAGEREQFF. CDR3 sequence (DNA): TGTGCCAGCAGCGTACGACTAGCGGGAGAAAGGGAGCAGTTCTTC.

This chain uses TRBV6-1 with TRBJ2-6; 8 bases agree with TRBD2. CDR1 and CDR2 (germline): MNHNS, SASEGT. The CDR3 contains 17 residues. J gave up 1 base and V 6 bases, and 8 bases lay outside the gene matches. CDR3 bases: TGTGCCAGCAGCCCCAGAGCGGGAGAGTCTGGGGCCAACGTCCTGACTTTC. Residues: CASSPRAGESGANVLTF.

This clonotype was seen ten or more times. The chain has TRBV7-9 and TRBJ2-7, with D unclear. The germline CDR1 and CDR2 sequences are SEHNR and FQNEAQ (reference sequence). V lost 5 bases and J lost 7, with 9 bases in between. The CDR3 extends over 11 amino acids. The CDR3 DNA is TGTGCCAGCAGCCCGAGGAAGGAGCAGTACTTC. Translation gives CASSPRKEQYF.

The chain links TRBV27 to TRBJ2-7; either TRBD1 or TRBD2 may supply D (7 bases each). Trimming pared 2 bases from V and 3 bases from J, leaving 11 bases between. Germline V gene lookup returns CDR1 MNHEY and CDR2 SMNVEV (reference sequence). This CDR3 has 14 amino acids. CDR3 sequence: CASSLARGGYEQYF. The CDR3 bases are TGTGCCAGCAGTTTAGCCAGGGGGGGCTACGAGCAGTACTTC.